This T cell receptor (beta chain) is drawn from a study of T cells after yellow fever vaccination. Study as a whole: It was SMART-Seq v4 Ultra Low Input that prepared the fractions with low cell numbers. Notes on the study in general: Booster samples showed a return of most primary-vaccination clones (roughly 96% CD4, 85% to 90% CD8).

TCRdb redid the calling of the 5' RACE reads with MiXCR, one entry per CDR3 protein. The sample consists of hundreds of thousands of distinct CDR3 sequences, approximately 13% of them appearing once. For this clonotype: Antigen specificity is unknown.

The TCR sequence derives from a young man who received the YFV17D yellow fever vaccine. The starting material was PBMCs, obtained on the day of the yellow fever booster vaccination.

The CDR3 DNA is TGCAGCGCCGCCGAGGGGGCGAAAGATACGCAGTATTTT. This translates into CSAAEGAKDTQYF. The chain uses TRBV29-1 and TRBJ2-3; 7 nucleotides match TRBD1. CDR1 and CDR2 from the germline V gene are SQVTM and ANQGSEA. The CDR3 has 13 amino acids. Trimming at V came to 7 bases and at J to 5 bases, leaving 9 bases not matched to a gene.